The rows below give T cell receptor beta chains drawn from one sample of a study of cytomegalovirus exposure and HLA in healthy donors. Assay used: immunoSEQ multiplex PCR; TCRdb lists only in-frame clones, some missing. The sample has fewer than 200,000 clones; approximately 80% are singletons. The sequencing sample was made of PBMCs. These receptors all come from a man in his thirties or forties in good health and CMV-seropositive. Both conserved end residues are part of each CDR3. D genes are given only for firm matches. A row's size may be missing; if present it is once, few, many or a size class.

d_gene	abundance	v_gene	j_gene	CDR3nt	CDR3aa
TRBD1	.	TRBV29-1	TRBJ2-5	TGCAGCGTTGAGGATACAGGGGGTCGGTTAGAGACCCAGTACTTC	CSVEDTGGRLETQYF
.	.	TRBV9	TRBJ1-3	TGTGCCAGCAGCGAACAGGGACCTGGAAACACCATATATTTT	CASSEQGPGNTIYF
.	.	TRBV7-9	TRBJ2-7	TGTGCCAGCAGCTCAAACAAGACCTGGGAGAGAGAGCAGTACTTC	CASSSNKTWEREQYF
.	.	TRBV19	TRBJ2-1	TGTGCCAGTAGTATCGAGGTAGGAAACAATGAGCAGTTCTTC	CASSIEVGNNEQFF
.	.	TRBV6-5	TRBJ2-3	TGTGCCAGCAGTTACCGTAGCACAGATACGCAGTATTTT	CASSYRSTDTQYF
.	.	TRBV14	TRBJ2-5	TGTGCCAGCAGCCATCAGGAGACCCAGTACTTC	CASSHQETQYF
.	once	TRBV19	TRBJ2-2	TGTGCCAGTAGTATATTTTATGAAGCGAACACCGGAGAGCTGTTTTTT	CASSIFYEANTGELFF
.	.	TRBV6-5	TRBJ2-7	TGTGCCAGCAGTTACGGGAGGGAGCAGTACTTC	CASSYGREQYF
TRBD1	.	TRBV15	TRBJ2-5	TGTGCCACCAGCAGAGCAGGGGGCGGCGAGACCCAGTACTTC	CATSRAGGGETQYF
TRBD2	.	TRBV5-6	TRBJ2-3	TGTGCCAGCAGCTTGAGACTAGCGGGGGGAACAGATACGCAGTATTTT	CASSLRLAGGTDTQYF
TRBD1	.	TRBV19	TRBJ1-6	TGTGCCAGTAGCCCCGGGACAGTCTTGAATTCACCCCTCCACTTT	CASSPGTVLNSPLHF
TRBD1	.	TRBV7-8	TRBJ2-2	TGTGCCAGCGACCGGGACAGCGTAAACACCGGGGAGCTGTTTTTT	CASDRDSVNTGELFF
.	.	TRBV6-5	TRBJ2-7	TGTGCCAGCAGTTCCACAGAAGCCTACGAGCAGTACTTC	CASSSTEAYEQYF
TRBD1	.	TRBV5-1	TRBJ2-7	TGCGCCAGCAGCCCTAGACAGGGGGTCCACGAGCAGTACTTC	CASSPRQGVHEQYF
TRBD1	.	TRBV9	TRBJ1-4	TGTGCCAGCGGGACAGATGCAACTAATGAAAAACTGTTTTTT	CASGTDATNEKLFF
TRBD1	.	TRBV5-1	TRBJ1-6	TGCGCCAGCAGCTTACAGGGGGCCAATTCACCCCTCCACTTT	CASSLQGANSPLHF
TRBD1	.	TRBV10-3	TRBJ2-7	TGTGCCATCTCGGGACAGGCCCAAACTTACGAGCAGTACTTC	CAISGQAQTYEQYF
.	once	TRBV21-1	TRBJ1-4	TGTGCCAGCAGCGCAGGGACACCCTGGGGTACCGTGAATGAAAAACTGTTTTTT	CASSAGTPWGTVNEKLFF
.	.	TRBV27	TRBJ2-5	TGTGCCAGCAGTGAATGCAGGGGACCCCAGTACTTC	CASSECRGPQYF
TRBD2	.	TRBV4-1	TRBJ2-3	TGCGCCAGCAGCCAAGATGGATCGTCTAGCGGGGGCCTCATTGGAGATACGCAGTATTTT	CASSQDGSSSGGLIGDTQYF
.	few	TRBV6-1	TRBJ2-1	TGTGCCAGCAGTGAATTGACAGGTTCCTACAATGAGCAGTTCTTC	CASSELTGSYNEQFF
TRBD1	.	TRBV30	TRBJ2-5	TGTGCCTGGAGGCTGACAGGGCTGGAGACCCAGTACTTC	CAWRLTGLETQYF
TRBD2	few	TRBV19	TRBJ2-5	TGTGCCAGTAGTATCGGGACTAGCGGGGGCATCAGGATAGAGACCCAGTACTTC	CASSIGTSGGIRIETQYF
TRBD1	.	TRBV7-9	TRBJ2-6	TGTGCCAGCAGCAAGGGGACAGGGGGGCCCTCTGGGGCCAACGTCCTGACTTTC	CASSKGTGGPSGANVLTF
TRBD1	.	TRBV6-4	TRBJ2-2	TGTGCCAGCAGCCCGGGACAGGGAGGCACCGGGGAGCTGTTTTTT	CASSPGQGGTGELFF
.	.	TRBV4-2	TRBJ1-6	TGTGCCAGCAGCCAAGATCTTCCAGGCTGGGCGGGTTCACCCCTCCACTTT	CASSQDLPGWAGSPLHF
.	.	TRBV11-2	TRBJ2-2	TGTGCCAGCAGCTTACAGGGGCGTAACACCGGGGAGCTGTTTTTT	CASSLQGRNTGELFF
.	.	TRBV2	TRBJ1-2	TGTGCCAGCAGGGTCGGGGGACTGTATGGCTACACCTTC	CASRVGGLYGYTF
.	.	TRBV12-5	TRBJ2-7	TGTGCTAGTGGTGTCGGGGTCCACGAGCAGTACTTC	CASGVGVHEQYF
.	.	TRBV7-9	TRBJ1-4	TGTGCCAGCAGCTCACAGGGTGGGGATGAAAAACTGTTTTTT	CASSSQGGDEKLFF
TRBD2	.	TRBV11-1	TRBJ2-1	TGTGCCAGCGGATCCGGGACTAGCGGACAAAATGAGCAGTTCTTC	CASGSGTSGQNEQFF
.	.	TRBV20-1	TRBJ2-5	TGCAGTGCCCGACCCGGGGAGACCCAGTACTTC	CSARPGETQYF
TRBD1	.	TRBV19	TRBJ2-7	TGTGCCAGTAGTCCCCGGACAGGGTCCTACGAGCAGTACTTC	CASSPRTGSYEQYF
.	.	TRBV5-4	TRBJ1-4	TGTGCCAGCAGCTCGCAGGGTGGAGCAAAACTGTTTTTT	CASSSQGGAKLFF
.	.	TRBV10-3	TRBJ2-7	TGTGCCATCAGGGACGCGGGGCAGGGCAACGAGCAGTACTTC	CAIRDAGQGNEQYF
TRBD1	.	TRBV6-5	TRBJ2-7	TGTGCCAGCAGCGGGACAGGCCCTCTGTACGAGCAGTACTTC	CASSGTGPLYEQYF
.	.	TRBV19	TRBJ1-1	TGTGCCAGTAGTATCCCCCGGGAAGCTTTCTTT	CASSIPREAFF
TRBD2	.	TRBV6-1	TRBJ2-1	TGTGCCAGCAGTGTCCCTAGCGGGGTCTCCTACAATGAGCAGTTCTTC	CASSVPSGVSYNEQFF
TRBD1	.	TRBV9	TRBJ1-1	TGTGCCAGCAGCCCAGCCCTGTACAGGGGAAAGAACACTGAAGATTTCTTT	CASSPALYRGKNTEDFF
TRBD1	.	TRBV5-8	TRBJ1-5	TGTGCCAGCAGCTCGGGACAGGGGGATAGCAATCAGCCCCAGCATTTT	CASSSGQGDSNQPQHF
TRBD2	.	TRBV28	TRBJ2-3	TGTGCCAGCAGTCGAACTAGCGGGCCCTCCCCAGATACGCAGTGTTTT	CASSRTSGPSPDTQCF
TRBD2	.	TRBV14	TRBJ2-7	TGTGCCAGCAGCCAAGGACTAGCGGCCTCCTACGAGCAGTACTTC	CASSQGLAASYEQYF
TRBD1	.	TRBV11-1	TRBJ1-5	TGTGCCAGCAATGTTCGGGACAGGGCGAATCAGCCCCAGCATTTT	CASNVRDRANQPQHF
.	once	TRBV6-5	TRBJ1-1	TGTGCCACCTACCGGACAGTACTAACGAACACTGAAGCTTTCTTT	CATYRTVLTNTEAFF
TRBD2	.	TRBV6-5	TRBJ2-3	TGTGCCAGCAGTTCCGGGACTAGGGGCACAGATACGCAGTATTTT	CASSSGTRGTDTQYF
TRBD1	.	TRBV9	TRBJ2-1	TGTGCCAGCAGCGCCGGGACAGGGACCTACAATGAGCAGTTCTTC	CASSAGTGTYNEQFF
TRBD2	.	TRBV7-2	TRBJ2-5	TGTGCCAGCAGCCAGCGGGGGAGTCAAGAGACCCAGTACTTC	CASSQRGSQETQYF
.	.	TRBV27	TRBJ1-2	TGTGCCAGCGCGGGCACATGGGACAATTACTATGGCTACACCTTC	CASAGTWDNYYGYTF
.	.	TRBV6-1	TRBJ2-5	TGTGCCAGCAATCAGAGGGGGGGAGAGACCCAGTACTTC	CASNQRGGETQYF
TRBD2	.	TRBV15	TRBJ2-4	TGTGCCACCAGCCCGGGGGGGTTAGCCAAAAACATTCAGTACTTC	CATSPGGLAKNIQYF
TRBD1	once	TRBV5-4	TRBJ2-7	TGTGCCAGCAGTTCCCGGACAGGGTCTATTTACGAGCAGTACTTC	CASSSRTGSIYEQYF
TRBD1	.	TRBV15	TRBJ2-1	TGTGCCACCAGCAGAAGGGACAGGGGAAGAAATGAGCAGTTCTTC	CATSRRDRGRNEQFF
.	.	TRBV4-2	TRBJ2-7	TGTGCCAGCAGCCAGAGACGGGAATCCTACGAGCAGTACTTC	CASSQRRESYEQYF
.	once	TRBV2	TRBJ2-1	TGTGCCAGCAGTGACGTAGGGGATGAGCAGTTCTTC	CASSDVGDEQFF
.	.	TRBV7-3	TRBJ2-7	TGTGCCAGCAGCTCCGCCGGGACCTACGAGCAGTACTTC	CASSSAGTYEQYF